This section outlines one T cell receptor (beta chain) sequence together with its context. Germline V gene sequence: CDR1 SQVTM, CDR2 ANQGSEA. The CDR3 consists of 14 residues. J was trimmed by 6 bases and V by 4 bases; bases with no gene match: 4. These data belong to a study of cytomegalovirus exposure and HLA in healthy donors. Sequencing was performed with immunoSEQ multiplex PCR; in TCRdb, only in-frame clones are kept and a portion is missing. The table lists about 140,000 clones, 80% to 90% of them singletons. This TCR was sampled from a woman in her 30s in good health and CMV-seronegative. Sequenced: PBMCs. The chain recombines TRBV29-1 with TRBJ2-2; TRBD1 matches at 11 bases. CDR3 region: CSVVRDRGAGELFF. The CDR3 DNA is TGCAGCGTTGTTCGGGACAGGGGGGCCGGGGAGCTGTTTTTT.